This T cell receptor (beta chain) was recorded in a study of T cells in Graves' hyperthyroidism and ophthalmopathy. Study context: Staff took peripheral blood when the initial diagnosis was made, before any treatment began.

This CDR3 spans 12 amino acids. The ends were cut back, 7 bases at V and 8 bases at J, with 12 bases in the middle. At least ten counts were recorded for this clonotype. Its target is unknown. Points from the study as a whole: Within blood appeared most thyroid clonotypes that had expanded above 0.001.

Over 18 months, lack of ophthalmopathy progression marked Graves' hyperthyroidism as stable. Amplified TCR beta CDR3 regions came from RNA transcripts. HTBI primers were employed in a first-round RT-PCR of the TCR CDR3. TCRdb passed the multiplex PCR reads through MiXCR, listing each CDR3 protein once. The table lists 300,000 to 350,000 distinct CDR3 sequences, roughly 15% of them singletons. This TCR was sampled from a man aged 25 to 40 with Graves' hyperthyroidism. V gene TRBV12-3 or TRBV12-4 combines with J gene TRBJ2-1; D perhaps matches TRBD1 (5 bases). Sequencing was carried out using blood. The CDR3 loop reads CASTAGQDEQFF. DNA for the CDR3: TGTGCCAGCACCGCAGGGCAGGATGAGCAGTTCTTC.